This T cell receptor beta chain is from a study of human T cells and chemical hapten exposure. The time point is: pre-sensitization, week 0. Treatment reported: therapeutic diphenylcyclopropenone sensitization with weekly scalp DPC. The drawing of blood occurred before each patch test was applied. Total RNA was extracted from unfractionated whole blood. Using its own MiXCR run on the RACE reads, TCRdb lists one record per CDR3 protein. Of 85,000 to 100,000 distinct CDR3 sequences listed, less than 14% are singletons. Study-wide findings and caveats: High-frequency TCRs, those above 1 in 1000, stayed the same after DPC sensitization.

This clonotype occurred a few times. Its antigen is undetermined. The germline gives CDR1 DFQATT, CDR2 SNEGSKA (reference sequence). The CDR3 consists of 11 residues. The sequence came from a woman aged 55-75 years with alopecia areata. Some clones in this sample may be carry-over from other donors' samples. The material sequenced was whole blood, taken in connection with sensitization to the hapten diphenylcyclopropenone (DPC). The rearrangement links TRBV20-1 to TRBJ1-2, with D perhaps matching TRBD1 (5 bases). This chain's CDR3 is CSEQDHYGYTF. The CDR3, as DNA: TGCAGCGAACAGGATCACTATGGCTACACCTTC.